A single sample is the source of the 32 T cell receptor beta chains below, sequenced in a study of cytomegalovirus exposure and HLA in healthy donors. Primers: 60 Vbeta forward and 13 Jbeta reverse. Method: immunoSEQ multiplex PCR; TCRdb's copy keeps in-frame clones and lacks some. This sample has 130,000 to 150,000 clones, with less than 85% found just once. The sequencing sample was made of PBMCs. These receptors all come from a middle-aged man in good health and CMV-seropositive.

This chain uses TRBV6-5 with TRBJ1-5; 10 positions agree with TRBD1. The CDR3 contains 16 residues. The junction had 8 bases not matched to a gene; V was cut back by 4 bases and J by 5 bases. Germline V gene lookup returns CDR1 MNHEY and CDR2 SVGAGI. The CDR3 DNA reads as TGTGCCAGCAGTTTAACCGGGACAGGGGAACATCAGCCCCAGCATTTT. Its protein product is CASSLTGTGEHQPQHF.

This clone was seen once. The genes are TRBV30 and TRBJ1-1; the D is unclear. The CDR3 contains 11 residues. Germline CDR1 GTSNPN, CDR2 SVGIG (reference sequence). Trimming cost V 8 bases and J 4 bases, with 11 bases left between them. Written as DNA, the CDR3 is TGTGCCGTAGGCCGAGGCACTGAAGCTTTCTTT. It is translated as CAVGRGTEAFF.

The rearrangement joins TRBV7-9 to TRBJ2-7; D unresolved. V dropped 5 bases and J dropped 2 bases, with 13 bases sitting between them. This CDR3 comprises 14 residues. Germline V gene data show CDR1 as SEHNR and CDR2 as FQNEAQ (reference sequence). Here the CDR3 DNA reads TGTGCCAGCAGCCACCGCGCCGGAGCCTACGAGCAGTACTTC. This gives the protein CASSHRAGAYEQYF.

The rearrangement links TRBV9 to TRBJ2-7, with TRBD1 identical over 10 bases. This CDR3 has 14 amino acids. The germline CDR1 and CDR2 sequences are SGDLS and YYNGEE. Losses at the gene ends were 4 bases for V and 6 bases for J; bases not matched to a gene: 7. The CDR3 reads CASSPRDRGSEQYF. CDR3 nucleotides: TGTGCCAGCAGCCCACGGGACAGGGGATCCGAGCAGTACTTC.

The rearrangement joins TRBV6-5 to TRBJ1-3; 10 bases are a match to TRBD1. CDR1 and CDR2 (germline): MNHEY, SVGAGI. V was pared by 4 bases and J by 9 bases, with 6 bases of the junction left unmatched. CDR3 length equals 14 residues. The CDR3 DNA is TGTGCCAGCAGTTCCGACAGGGGGCTCGGCACCATATATTTT. Protein sequence: CASSSDRGLGTIYF.

This chain connects TRBV5-6 to TRBJ2-7, with 8 bases identical to TRBD1. This CDR3 spans 15 amino acids. CDR1 and CDR2 from the germline V gene are SGHDT and YYEEEE. Trimming at V came to 0 bases and at J to 7 bases, leaving 9 bases not matched to a gene. The CDR3 bases are TGTGCCAGCAGCTTGGTCGGACAGGGACTTGCGGAGCAGTACTTC. Translating gives CASSLVGQGLAEQYF.

The table lists this clone with a few counts. This chain uses TRBV4-3 with TRBJ2-1, with 9 nucleotides matching TRBD2. This CDR3 is 16 amino acids long. Germline V lookup: CDR1 LGHNA, CDR2 YSLEER. V lost 4 bases and J lost 4; bases outside the gene matches: 8. CDR3 region: CASSPRTSGQYNEQFF. The CDR3 DNA reads as TGCGCCAGCAGCCCCCGCACTAGCGGGCAATACAATGAGCAGTTCTTC.

This chain uses TRBV7-9 with TRBJ2-5; D is perhaps TRBD1 (5 bases). CDR3 length: 13 residues. CDR1 is SEHNR and CDR2 is FQNEAQ in the germline V gene (reference sequence). V was trimmed by 5 bases and J by 2 bases, leaving 9 bases between them. The CDR3 reads CASSPRGQETQYF. CDR3 in DNA: TGTGCCAGCAGCCCTAGGGGTCAAGAGACCCAGTACTTC.

The chain uses TRBV7-9 and TRBJ1-3; possible D gene TRBD1, 6 bases. Between the trimmed V and J ends, which lost 0 bases and 4 bases, there was a span of 10 bases. Germline CDR1 and CDR2: SEHNR and FQNEAQ (reference sequence). This CDR3 has 15 residues. DNA of the CDR3: TGTGCCAGCAGCTTAGCTTCGGACAGAGGAAACACCATATATTTT. Translation: CASSLASDRGNTIYF.

The chain joins TRBV4-2 to TRBJ2-5; TRBD2 agrees at 9 bases. Germline V lookup: CDR1 LGHNA, CDR2 YNFKEQ. V gave up 3 bases and J gave up 5 bases; unmatched junction bases: 13. CDR3 length: 17 amino acids. For the CDR3, the DNA is TGTGCCAGCAGCCACCCCGGTAACGCGGGAGGGGGGGAGACCCAGTACTTC. It is translated as CASSHPGNAGGGETQYF.

This chain uses TRBV11-2 with TRBJ2-7, with 8 nucleotides matching TRBD2. The trim removed 4 bases at V and 3 bases at J, leaving 11 bases unmatched. Germline values: CDR1 SGHAT, CDR2 FQNNGV. CDR3 length: 16 residues. The CDR3 sequence is CASSSLGGSGGYEQYF. The CDR3 nucleotides are TGTGCCAGCAGCTCCCTCGGGGGCAGCGGGGGCTACGAGCAGTACTTC.

This CDR3 is CASSIPTEAFF. CDR3 in DNA: TGTGCCAGTAGTATCCCAACTGAAGCTTTCTTT. This rearrangement joins TRBV19 to TRBJ1-1; no clear D. The CDR3 has 11 residues. Trimming removed 3 bases at V and 5 bases at J, with 4 bases between. Looked up from germline, CDR1 is LNHDA and CDR2 is SQIVND (reference sequence).

This clone was counted once. The chain uses TRBV9 and TRBJ2-6; 7 nucleotides agree with TRBD1. From germline, CDR1 is SGDLS and CDR2 YYNGEE. The ends lost 3 bases at V and 1 base at J; junction bases unmatched: 4. CDR3 length: 16 amino acids. This CDR3 is CASSAGTASGANVLTF. The CDR3 DNA follows: TGTGCCAGCAGCGCCGGGACAGCATCTGGGGCCAACGTCCTGACTTTC.

The V and J genes are TRBV27 and TRBJ2-5; D is uncertain. The CDR3 runs 13 residues. Germline V lookup: CDR1 MNHEY, CDR2 SMNVEV (reference sequence). V was cut by 5 bases and J by 6 bases, with 13 bases left in between. CDR3 sequence reads: CASSQPGLKTQYF. The CDR3 DNA follows: TGTGCCAGCAGTCAACCGGGTCTTAAGACCCAGTACTTC.

This clone was detected a few times. This sequence joins TRBV7-9 and TRBJ2-5; D unresolved. V was shortened by 3 bases and J by 3 bases, with 5 bases between the two germline ends. The CDR3 length is 12 residues. Germline V gene sequence: CDR1 SEHNR, CDR2 FQNEAQ (reference sequence). CDR3 residues: CASSFREETQYF. Written as DNA, the CDR3 is TGTGCCAGCAGCTTTCGAGAAGAGACCCAGTACTTC. Filled out from reference TRBV7-9 and TRBJ2-5, the complete variable domain reads DTGVSQNPRHKITKRGQNVTFRCDPISEHNRLYWYRQTLGQGPEFLTYFQNEAQLEKSRLLSDRFSAERPKGSFSTLEIQRTEQGDSAMYLCASSFREETQYFGPGTRLLVL.

The chain has TRBV4-2 and TRBJ2-7; 8 bases agree with TRBD1. Germline trimming cut 0 bases from V and 0 bases from J; bases unmatched to any gene: 1. This CDR3 region has 15 residues. Looked up from germline, CDR1 is LGHNA and CDR2 is YNFKEQ. The CDR3 DNA sequence: TGTGCCAGCAGCCAAGATGGGACAGGCTCCTACGAGCAGTACTTC. It translates to CASSQDGTGSYEQYF.

The rearrangement links TRBV7-8 to TRBJ2-7, with a tentative D call TRBD2 (5 bases). Trimming pared 1 base from V and 5 bases from J, leaving 12 bases between. CDR1 is SGHVS and CDR2 is FQNEAQ in the germline V gene. This CDR3 region has 14 residues. As DNA, the CDR3 is TGTGCCAGCAGCTTAGTAGGTGGGAGTAACGAGCAGTACTTC. Translated: CASSLVGGSNEQYF.

The chain joins TRBV4-2 to TRBJ2-1, with TRBD2 matching 11 bases. J lost 12 bases, V lost 1 base, and 8 bases had no gene match. The CDR3 consists of 15 residues. The germline CDR1 and CDR2 sequences are LGHNA and YNFKEQ. CDR3 nucleotide sequence: TGTGCCAGCAGCCAAGCAGGGACTAGCGGAGGCGGGCAGTTCTTC. Its translation is CASSQAGTSGGGQFF.

The gene calls are TRBV7-9 and TRBJ2-7, with D possibly TRBD2 on 6 matching bases. From germline, CDR1 is SEHNR and CDR2 FQNEAQ (reference sequence). The CDR3 covers 14 residues. The V and J ends lost 5 bases and 0 bases respectively, with 11 bases between them. This CDR3 is CASSVSGYSYEQYF. The DNA of the CDR3 is TGTGCCAGCAGCGTAAGCGGGTACTCCTACGAGCAGTACTTC. The full variable domain, in which reference TRBV7-9 and TRBJ2-7 provide the parts outside the CDR3, is DTGVSQNPRHKITKRGQNVTFRCDPISEHNRLYWYRQTLGQGPEFLTYFQNEAQLEKSRLLSDRFSAERPKGSFSTLEIQRTEQGDSAMYLCASSVSGYSYEQYFGPGTRLTVT.

The rearrangement links TRBV4-3 to TRBJ2-7; 15 bases agree with TRBD2. This CDR3 comprises 18 residues. V was pared by 1 base and J by 7 bases, with 11 bases of the junction left unmatched. Germline values: CDR1 LGHNA, CDR2 YSLEER. The CDR3 region has the DNA TGCGCCAGCAGCCAAGTTGGGACTAGCGGGAGGAGGGGTGCGGAGCAGTACTTC. It is translated as CASSQVGTSGRRGAEQYF.

The rearrangement links TRBV10-2 to TRBJ2-7, with 10 bases that match TRBD2. CDR1 is WSHSY, CDR2 SAAADI, per germline. The CDR3 consists of 16 residues. The V segment lost 0 bases and the J segment 1 base; nucleotides outside the gene matches: 3. As DNA, the CDR3 is TGCGCCAGCAGTGAGTCGAAACTAGCGGGATCCTACGAGCAGTACTTC. Translated: CASSESKLAGSYEQYF.

This clone was observed once. The chain carries TRBV5-5 and TRBJ2-7; the D gene is possibly TRBD2 (5 bases). V lost 2 bases and J 2 bases, leaving 11 bases between the germline ends. Germline CDR1 is SGHKS and CDR2 is YYEKEE (reference sequence). CDR3 size: 14 residues. CDR3 amino acids: CASSLVGRAYEQYF. The CDR3 bases are TGTGCCAGCAGCTTAGTAGGGAGAGCCTACGAGCAGTACTTC.

The V gene is TRBV28, the J gene TRBJ2-5; 10 bases are a match to TRBD1. Germline values: CDR1 MDHEN, CDR2 SYDVKM. The CDR3 contains 15 residues. After removal of 8 bases from V and 4 bases from J, the junction contained 10 bases not matched to a gene. In DNA, the CDR3 is TGTGCCAGCGTCCGACGAGACAGGGGGCGAGAGACCCAGTACTTC. This gives the protein CASVRRDRGRETQYF.

This clone is a singleton in its sample. The chain carries TRBV27 and TRBJ2-5; 8 nucleotides line up with TRBD2. The germline gives CDR1 MNHEY, CDR2 SMNVEV (reference sequence). V dropped 6 bases and J dropped 2; count of bases not matched to a gene: 11. The CDR3 length is 16 residues. CDR3 in DNA: TGTGCCAGCAGGGGGCTCGGGACTAGTATGCAAGAGACCCAGTACTTC. This codes for CASRGLGTSMQETQYF.

This chain links TRBV7-2 with TRBJ1-1; possibly TRBD1 for D (5 bases). The CDR3 loop spans 15 amino acids. V dropped 3 bases and J dropped 1 base, with 12 bases sitting between them. From germline, CDR1 is SGHTA and CDR2 FQGNSA. In nucleotides, the CDR3 is TGTGCCAGCAGCTTGTATCCAGGGCCGAACACTGAAGCTTTCTTT. Amino acids: CASSLYPGPNTEAFF.

The chain joins TRBV6-5 to TRBJ2-1; TRBD1 matches at 10 bases. Germline V gene data show CDR1 as MNHEY and CDR2 as SVGAGI. The CDR3 runs 15 residues. The J segment lost 7 bases and the V segment lost 2 bases, leaving 5 bases of the junction unmatched. The CDR3 region is CASSYGDRGMNEQFF. DNA of the CDR3: TGTGCCAGCAGTTACGGGGACAGGGGTATGAATGAGCAGTTCTTC.

The rearrangement links TRBV30 to TRBJ2-1; D is undetermined. Trimming pared 3 bases from V and 3 bases from J, leaving 9 bases between. The V gene's germline CDR1 is GTSNPN and CDR2 SVGIG (reference sequence). The CDR3 has 13 amino acids. The CDR3 nucleotides read TGTGCCTGGAGGAAGGAGCTCTACAATGAGCAGTTCTTC. Its translation is CAWRKELYNEQFF. The whole variable domain, filled in from reference TRBV30 and TRBJ2-1, reads SQTIHQWPATLVQPVGSPLSLECTVEGTSNPNLYWYRQAAGRGLQLLFYSVGIGQISSEVPQNLSASRPQDRQFILSSKKLLLSDSGFYLCAWRKELYNEQFFGPGTRLTVL.

The gene calls are TRBV27 and TRBJ2-5, with 8 bases lining up with TRBD1. The end of the DNA is better explained by TRBJ2-7, so the J call may be wrong. Germline V gene sequence: CDR1 MNHEY, CDR2 SMNVEV (reference sequence). The CDR3 runs 13 residues. DNA of the CDR3: TGTGCCAGCAGTTTAGGGACAGGCTACGAGCAGTACTTC. Protein product: CASSLGTGYEQYF.

The V and J genes are TRBV19 and TRBJ2-1; 10 bases are a match to TRBD1. Germline values: CDR1 LNHDA, CDR2 SQIVND (reference sequence). The J segment lost 0 bases and the V segment lost 5 bases, leaving 7 bases of the junction unmatched. The CDR3 sequence is 17 residues long. The CDR3: CASSPGTGAGSYNEQFF. The CDR3 nucleotides read TGTGCCAGTAGTCCTGGGACAGGGGCCGGCTCCTACAATGAGCAGTTCTTC.

V and J are TRBV7-2 and TRBJ2-7; TRBD1 might be the D (7 bases). CDR3 length: 15 residues. Germline CDR1 and CDR2: SGHTA and FQGNSA. Deletions cut 5 bases from V and 7 bases from J, with 21 bases between. CDR3 sequence: CASSPSTGWGVEQYF. The CDR3, as DNA: TGTGCCAGCAGCCCATCGACAGGGTGGGGGGTGGAGCAGTACTTC.

This rearrangement joins TRBV2 to TRBJ2-1, with a possible D match to TRBD2 (6 bases). This CDR3 has 15 residues. Per germline, CDR1 SNHLY and CDR2 FYNNEI. With 0 bases removed from V and 8 bases from J, the gap between germline ends came to 14 bases. The CDR3 here is CASSEASGWGDEQFF. CDR3 nucleotide sequence: TGTGCCAGCAGTGAAGCGAGCGGGTGGGGCGATGAGCAGTTCTTC.

V is TRBV18 and J is TRBJ2-1, with D perhaps TRBD1 (5 bases). The CDR3 consists of 12 residues. V lost 3 bases and J 6 bases, leaving 6 bases between the germline ends. Germline lookup yields CDR1 KGHSH and CDR2 LQKENI. The CDR3 DNA is TGTGCCAGCTCACCGGGGCCCAATGAGCAGTTCTTC. Translated: CASSPGPNEQFF.